This TCR beta chain was sequenced in a study of T cell changes during pregnancy in multiple sclerosis. Clones were read by immunoSEQ multiplex PCR, and TCRdb kept only the in-frame ones, dropping some. The sample lists about 33,000 clones; roughly nine tenths were seen once. Trimming stripped 7 bases from V and 5 bases from J, with 18 bases between. The CDR3 consists of 15 residues. Looked up from germline, CDR1 is SGHAT and CDR2 is FQNNGV. The sample holds one count of this clone. V is TRBV11-2 and J is TRBJ2-4; possibly TRBD2 for D (5 bases). The receptor's source is a female donor in good health, enrolled as a control in a pregnancy study. The sample was CD4+ T cells from peripheral blood mononuclear cells, taken in the third trimester of pregnancy. For the CDR3, the DNA is TGTGCCAGCACCCTTGATCGAGGGCATCAAAACATTCAGTACTTC. Translating gives CASTLDRGHQNIQYF.